A single sample is the source of the 19 T cell receptor beta chains below, sequenced in a study of T cells in Graves' hyperthyroidism and ophthalmopathy. Amplified TCR beta CDR3 regions derived from RNA transcripts. The HTBI primer set drove a first-round RT-PCR of the TCR CDR3. TCRdb re-analysed the multiplex PCR reads in MiXCR, keeping a single row per CDR3 protein. The data contain hundreds of thousands of distinct CDR3 sequences, 16% of them seen just once; the ten biggest clones take up around 19%. Sequenced sample: blood. Receptor source: a woman aged 18-29 years with Graves' hyperthyroidism.

This clonotype was counted at least ten times. The rearrangement uses TRBV2 and TRBJ2-7, with D possibly called TRBD1 or TRBD2 (5 bases each). CDR1 is SNHLY, CDR2 FYNNEI, per germline. Trimming pared 5 bases from V and 3 bases from J, leaving 8 bases between. The CDR3 spans 12 residues. CDR3 sequence: CASSWDRYEQYF. DNA for the CDR3: TGTGCCAGCAGTTGGGACCGCTACGAGCAGTACTTC. The entire variable domain, with the rest obtained from reference TRBV2 and TRBJ2-7, is as follows: EPEVTQTPSHQVTQMGQEVILRCVPISNHLYFYWYRQILGQKVEFLVSFYNNEISEKSEIFDDQFSVERPDGSNFTLKIRSTKLEDSAMYFCASSWDRYEQYFGPGTRLTVT.

This clonotype was observed at least ten times. The chain carries TRBV25-1 and TRBJ2-3; possible D gene TRBD1, 6 bases. V was shortened by 2 bases and J by 0 bases, with 24 bases between the two germline ends. Germline V gene sequence: CDR1 MGHDK, CDR2 SYGVNS. This CDR3 has 20 amino acids. The CDR3 sequence is CASSETSQGIQVRSTDTQYF. The CDR3 coding sequence is TGTGCCAGCAGTGAAACAAGTCAGGGGATCCAGGTTAGGAGCACAGATACGCAGTATTTT.

This clonotype was seen repeatedly, ten times or more. V usage is TRBV12-3 or TRBV12-4 and J usage is TRBJ2-7; D gene uncertain. V lost 1 base and J lost 5, with 6 bases in between. The CDR3 sequence is 12 residues long. In DNA form, the CDR3 reads TGTGCCAGCAGTTTAGGTTACCACGAGCAGTACTTC. Protein: CASSLGYHEQYF.

The chain employs TRBV7-8 and TRBJ2-1; 8 bases align to TRBD2. After removal of 1 base from V and 0 bases from J, the junction contained 17 bases not matched to a gene. Germline V lookup: CDR1 SGHVS, CDR2 FQNEAQ. This CDR3 contains 21 residues. CDR3 loop: CASSLDFVGGTGTSSYNEQFF. CDR3 DNA sequence: TGTGCCAGCAGCTTAGATTTTGTTGGCGGAACCGGGACTAGCTCCTACAATGAGCAGTTCTTC.

This clonotype has just a few counts. This chain joins TRBV10-1 and TRBJ2-5; 11 bases map to TRBD2. From germline, CDR1 is WNHNN and CDR2 SYGVQD (reference sequence). V lost 4 bases and J lost 5; bases outside the gene matches: 6. This CDR3 region has 15 residues. The CDR3 loop reads CASSGLAGGKETQYF. CDR3 DNA: TGCGCCAGCAGTGGGCTAGCGGGAGGAAAGGAGACCCAGTACTTC.

CDR3 bases: TGTGCCAGCAGCCCCGGGACTAGCGCGGAGACCCAGTACTTC. Translated: CASSPGTSAETQYF. The chain links TRBV25-1 to TRBJ2-5; 10 bases are shared with TRBD2. This CDR3 is built from 14 residues. Germline V gives CDR1 MGHDK, CDR2 SYGVNS. With 6 bases clipped from V and 5 bases from J, the junction kept 6 bases outside the gene matches.

Only a few counts were recorded for this clonotype. The rearrangement joins TRBV7-9 to TRBJ1-4; D is unresolved. The CDR3 sequence is 15 residues long. The germline V gene encodes CDR1 SEHNR and CDR2 FQNEAQ (reference sequence). V lost 1 base and J 0 bases, leaving 6 bases between the germline ends. The CDR3 region is CASSLDPATNEKLFF. The CDR3 DNA follows: TGTGCCAGCAGCTTAGACCCAGCAACTAATGAAAAACTGTTTTTT.

The table lists this clonotype with many counts. The chain uses TRBV29-1 and TRBJ2-7; 7 nucleotides agree with TRBD1. The CDR3 has 17 amino acids. Germline V gene sequence: CDR1 SQVTM, CDR2 ANQGSEA. Germline trimming cut 1 base from V and 2 bases from J; bases unmatched to any gene: 14. The CDR3 spells CSVEATQIGTETYEQYF. CDR3 bases: TGCAGCGTTGAAGCAACTCAGATTGGGACAGAGACCTACGAGCAGTACTTC.

V and J are TRBV19 and TRBJ1-2; D is perhaps TRBD1 (6 bases). The V gene lost 3 bases and the J gene lost 4 bases, with 15 bases spanning the gap. This CDR3 comprises 15 residues. CDR1 and CDR2 (germline): LNHDA, SQIVND (reference sequence). Here the CDR3 DNA reads TGTGCCAGTAGTATTACGGGGGGCGCGGGCTATGGCTACACCTTC. It codes for CASSITGGAGYGYTF.

This clonotype has only a few counts. V and J are TRBV12-3 or TRBV12-4 and TRBJ2-2; 13 bases agree with TRBD2. J lost 4 bases, V lost 2 bases, and 4 bases had no gene match. The CDR3 has 17 residues. The chain's CDR3 is CASSLLLAGGVTGELFF. CDR3 coding DNA: TGTGCCAGCAGTTTACTACTAGCGGGGGGGGTCACCGGGGAGCTGTTTTTT.

The chain carries TRBV20-1 and TRBJ2-1; TRBD2 aligns across 11 bases. This CDR3 contains 15 residues. Germline V gene sequence: CDR1 DFQATT, CDR2 SNEGSKA (reference sequence). V was pared by 4 bases and J by 7 bases, with 9 bases of the junction left unmatched. The CDR3 reads CSAIVAGGLWNEQFF. The CDR3 nucleotides are TGCAGTGCTATAGTAGCGGGAGGGCTCTGGAATGAGCAGTTCTTC.

As to this clonotype: A much larger clone lies one base from this, so it may be a read error. V and J are TRBV24-1 and TRBJ2-3; D is uncertain. The CDR3 runs to 14 residues. Germline V lookup: CDR1 KGHDR, CDR2 SFDVKD. In nucleotides, the CDR3 is TGTACCACCAGTGATACTGGGAGCACAGATACGCAGTATTTT. It codes for CTTSDTGSTDTQYF.

The chain couples TRBV20-1 to TRBJ2-4; D may be TRBD1 (6 bases). V lost 1 base to trimming and J lost 1 base, with 20 bases between them. Germline assignment: CDR1 DFQATT and CDR2 SNEGSKA (reference sequence). The CDR3 loop spans 18 amino acids. The DNA of the CDR3 is TGCAGTGCTAGAGGATTGGGGGCAGGGAAGGTTGCCAAAAACATTCAGTACTTC. Encoded protein: CSARGLGAGKVAKNIQYF.

In its sample, this clonotype was seen many times. The chain combines TRBV15 with TRBJ1-1; D call uncertain. Germline CDR1 LNHNV, CDR2 YYDKDF (reference sequence). Deletions cut 7 bases from V and 5 bases from J, with 17 bases between. This CDR3 is built from 14 residues. The CDR3 loop is CATTAGGRSTEAFF. Here the CDR3 DNA reads TGTGCCACCACAGCGGGAGGGAGATCAACTGAAGCTTTCTTT.

This clonotype was counted a few times. The chain couples TRBV20-1 to TRBJ1-2; tentatively, D is TRBD1 (6 bases). The ends were cut back, 0 bases at V and 4 bases at J, with 15 bases in the middle. This CDR3 is 15 amino acids long. Germline CDR1 DFQATT, CDR2 SNEGSKA (reference sequence). CDR3 DNA sequence: TGCAGTGCTAGAGATTTTGGGGGGCCCTCCTATGGCTACACCTTC. It encodes CSARDFGGPSYGYTF.

Points on this clonotype: A much larger clone is a single base away; this may be a read error. The CDR3 does not close with the conserved phenylalanine or tryptophan, likely indicating a read error. The chain combines TRBV28 with TRBJ2-7; 10 bases agree with TRBD1. Germline-derived CDR1 and CDR2 are MDHEN and SYDVKM. J lost 3 bases, V lost 8 bases, and 7 bases had no gene match. The CDR3 length is 14 residues. Here the CDR3 reads CASGGDRGFYEQYS. The CDR3 DNA sequence: TGTGCCAGCGGTGGGGACAGGGGTTTCTACGAGCAGTACTCC.

This chain joins TRBV28 and TRBJ2-3, with TRBD1 identical over 11 bases. In germline, CDR1 is MDHEN, CDR2 SYDVKM. Trimming at V came to 5 bases and at J to 6 bases, leaving 10 bases not matched to a gene. The length of the CDR3 is 16 residues. The CDR3 protein is CASSPPDRGQKDTQYF. CDR3 sequence (DNA): TGTGCCAGCAGTCCACCGGACAGGGGGCAAAAGGATACGCAGTATTTT.

This clonotype showed up many times. This chain connects TRBV12-3 or TRBV12-4 to TRBJ1-1; possible D gene TRBD1, 5 bases. The V and J ends lost 6 bases and 12 bases respectively, with 17 bases between them. The CDR3 is made up of 12 amino acids. CDR3 in amino acids: CASRRWGGATFF. For the CDR3, the DNA is TGTGCCAGCAGGCGATGGGGAGGGGCTACTTTCTTT.

This clonotype was found many times. The chain couples TRBV7-9 to TRBJ2-1; D assignment may be TRBD1 or TRBD2 (6 bases each). The CDR3 sequence is 14 residues long. Germline V lookup: CDR1 SEHNR, CDR2 FQNEAQ (reference sequence). Trimming took off 5 bases at V and 9 bases at J, with 17 bases between the two ends. CDR3 sequence reads: CASSPQWGAPEQFF. CDR3 coding DNA: TGTGCCAGCAGCCCCCAGTGGGGGGCCCCTGAGCAGTTCTTC.